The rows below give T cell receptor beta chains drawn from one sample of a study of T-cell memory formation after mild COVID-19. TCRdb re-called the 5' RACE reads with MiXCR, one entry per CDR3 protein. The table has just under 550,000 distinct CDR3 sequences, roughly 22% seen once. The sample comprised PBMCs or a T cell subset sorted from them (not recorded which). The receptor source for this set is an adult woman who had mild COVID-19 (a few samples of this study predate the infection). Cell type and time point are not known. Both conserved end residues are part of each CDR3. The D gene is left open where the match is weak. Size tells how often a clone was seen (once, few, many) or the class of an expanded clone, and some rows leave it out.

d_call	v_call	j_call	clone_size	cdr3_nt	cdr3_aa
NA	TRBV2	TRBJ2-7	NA	TGTGCCAGCAGTGGGGGCCACTACGAGCAGTACTTC	CASSGGHYEQYF
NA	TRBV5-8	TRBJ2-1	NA	TGTGCCAGCAGCTTGAGGGGGGGCCAAGCCAGGGCAAATGAGCAGTTCTTC	CASSLRGGQARANEQFF
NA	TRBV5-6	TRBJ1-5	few	TGTGCCAGCAGCCGACGGAGCGGTTATAGCAATCAGCCCCAGCATTTT	CASSRRSGYSNQPQHF
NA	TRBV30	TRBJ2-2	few	TGTGCCTGGAGTTGGCAGGGAGGGAACACCGGGGAGCTGTTTTTT	CAWSWQGGNTGELFF
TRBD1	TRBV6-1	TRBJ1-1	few	TGTGCCAGCAACCCCCGGACAGGGATGAACACTGAAGCTTTCTTT	CASNPRTGMNTEAFF
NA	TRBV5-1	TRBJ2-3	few	TGCGCCAGCAGCCATGACACCACAGATACGCAGTATTTT	CASSHDTTDTQYF
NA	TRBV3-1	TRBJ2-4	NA	TGTGCCAGCAGCCAAATGACAGAAAACATTCAGTACTTC	CASSQMTENIQYF
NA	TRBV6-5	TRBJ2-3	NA	TGTGCCAGCAGTTACCTAAGCACAGATACGCAGTATTTT	CASSYLSTDTQYF
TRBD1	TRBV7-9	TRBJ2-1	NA	TGTGCCAGCAGCGACCGGGACAGAATGAATGAGCAGTTCTTC	CASSDRDRMNEQFF
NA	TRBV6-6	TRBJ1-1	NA	TGTGCCAGCAGCCTCGGAGCGGGTGAAGCTTTCTTT	CASSLGAGEAFF
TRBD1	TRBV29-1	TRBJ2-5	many	TGCAGCGCCGCCCGTGGGCCCGGGACAGGGGTGGAGACCCAGTACTTC	CSAARGPGTGVETQYF
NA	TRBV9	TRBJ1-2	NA	TGTGCCAGCAGCGTAGAGGGGGTCGCGTCTACCTCTGGGGGCTACACCTTC	CASSVEGVASTSGGYTF
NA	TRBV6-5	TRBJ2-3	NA	TGTGCCAGCGGGGCAGGGGCGGCAGATACGCAGTATTTT	CASGAGAADTQYF
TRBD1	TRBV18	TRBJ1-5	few	TGTGCCAGCTCACAACCGGGACAGGGGGGTGGTAGCAATCAGCCCCAGCATTTT	CASSQPGQGGGSNQPQHF
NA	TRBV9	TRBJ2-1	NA	TGTGCCAGCAGCCGTGCGGAGTCCGGGCAGTTCTTC	CASSRAESGQFF
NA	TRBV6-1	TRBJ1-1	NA	TGTGCCAGCAGTGAAGAGGTCAGTTTGGGTACTGAAGCTTTCTTT	CASSEEVSLGTEAFF
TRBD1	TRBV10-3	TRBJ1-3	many	TGTGCCACAGGACAGGCAAACACCATATATTTT	CATGQANTIYF
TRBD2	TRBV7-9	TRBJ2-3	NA	TGTGCCAGCAGCTTAGCGGGAGCGGGATCAGATACGCAGTATTTT	CASSLAGAGSDTQYF
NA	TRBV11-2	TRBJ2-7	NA	TGTGCCAGCAGCTTAGACGGAGGGGGGGTCCCGTGGGAGCAGTACTTC	CASSLDGGGVPWEQYF
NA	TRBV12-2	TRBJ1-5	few	TGTGCAAGTCGCTTAGCCGGGGGGGATTCTGGCAATCAGCCCCAGCATTTT	CASRLAGGDSGNQPQHF
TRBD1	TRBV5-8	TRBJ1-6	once	TGTGCCAGCAGCTCCCGACAGGGGAGGGCACCCCTCCACTTT	CASSSRQGRAPLHF
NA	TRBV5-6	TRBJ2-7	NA	TGTGCCAGCAGCTCTGGTAGAGTCACCTACGAGCAGTACTTC	CASSSGRVTYEQYF
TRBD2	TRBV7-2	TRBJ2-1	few	TGTGCCAGCAGCCAACTAGCGGGAGTACGGAATGAGCAGTTCTTC	CASSQLAGVRNEQFF
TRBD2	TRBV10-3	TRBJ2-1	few	TGTGCCATCAACGACAAGTCTAGCGGGGGGGCCCATGAGCAGTTCTTC	CAINDKSSGGAHEQFF
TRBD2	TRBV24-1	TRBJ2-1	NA	TGTGCCACCAGTGTTCCCGGGACTAGCGGGGCGAATGAGCAGTTCTTC	CATSVPGTSGANEQFF
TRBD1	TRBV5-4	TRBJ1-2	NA	TGTGCCAGCACCAAGGGAGGACAGGGGCGACACTCTAGCGGCTACACCTTC	CASTKGGQGRHSSGYTF
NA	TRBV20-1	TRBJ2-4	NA	TGCAGTGCTAGAGTAGGGGGGGCCGGCGGCATTCAGTACTTC	CSARVGGAGGIQYF
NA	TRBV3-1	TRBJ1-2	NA	TGTGCCAGCAGCCTCCCAAGAGGCGGCTACACCTTC	CASSLPRGGYTF
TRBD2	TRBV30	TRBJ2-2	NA	TGTGCCTGGAGTGTAGCGGGAGGGCACACCGGGGAGCTGTTTTTT	CAWSVAGGHTGELFF